One and the same sample provided the 25 T cell receptor beta chains below, sequenced in a study of cytomegalovirus exposure and HLA in healthy donors. 13 Jbeta primers and 60 Vbeta primers were used for the PCR. Only in-frame clones appear in the TCRdb table, and some are missing; sequencing was by immunoSEQ multiplex PCR. Among 55,000 to 80,000 clones listed, approximately 78% were seen once. The sequencing sample was made of PBMCs. Receptor source: a man aged 40-49 years in good health and CMV-seronegative.

This clone occurred a few times. The V call is TRBV6-5, the J call TRBJ1-2; D is possibly TRBD1 (6 bases). The CDR3 is 15 residues long. V was cut by 7 bases and J by 3 bases, with 18 bases left in between. Per the germline V gene, CDR1 is MNHEY and CDR2 is SVGAGI. DNA of the CDR3: TGTGCCAGCACCTCGATGGGAGGGGGGGACTATGGCTACACCTTC. Translated: CASTSMGGGDYGYTF.

The CDR3 spells CASSEEGQGWEGGYGYTF. For the CDR3, the DNA is TGTGCCAGCAGTGAAGAGGGGCAGGGGTGGGAGGGTGGGTATGGCTACACCTTC. The J gene is TRBJ1-2, the V gene TRBV2; maybe TRBD1 (6 bases). In germline, CDR1 is SNHLY, CDR2 FYNNEI. The CDR3 is 18 amino acids. Deletions cut 1 base from V and 5 bases from J, with 23 bases between.

To note about this clone: The same CDR3 can be traced to other DNA sequences in this sample. The genes are TRBV19 and TRBJ1-5, with D unclear. Trimming took 3 bases from V and 0 from J, leaving 6 bases between them. From germline, CDR1 is LNHDA and CDR2 SQIVND (reference sequence). The CDR3 is made up of 14 amino acids. CDR3 protein: CASSIASSNQPQHF. The CDR3 bases are TGTGCCAGTAGTATCGCGAGTAGCAATCAGCCCCAGCATTTT.

This clone was detected only once. The chain carries TRBV5-3 and TRBJ2-7; 9 bases fit TRBD1. TRBV5-3 has ORF status, its function being uncertain. J gave up 5 bases and V 5 bases, and 8 bases lay outside the gene matches. The CDR3 is 14 amino acids. The DNA of the CDR3 is TGTGCCAGAAGTGTCTGGGACAGGGTCAACGAGCAGTACTTC. Translation: CARSVWDRVNEQYF.

This chain uses TRBV19 with TRBJ2-3, with a possible D match to TRBD1 (5 bases). The germline V and J ends were trimmed by 6 bases and 10 bases, with 14 bases remaining between them. CDR1 LNHDA and CDR2 SQIVND come from the germline V gene (reference sequence). This CDR3 comprises 12 residues. This chain's CDR3 is CASSQGIPPQYF. CDR3 DNA: TGTGCCAGTAGCCAGGGAATTCCGCCGCAGTATTTT.

This chain links TRBV5-4 with TRBJ2-3; D uncertain. Per germline, CDR1 SGHNT and CDR2 YYREEE (reference sequence). This CDR3 region has 14 residues. Trimming cost V 3 bases and J 1 base, with 9 bases left between them. The CDR3 reads CASSSSSRTDTQYF. CDR3 coding DNA: TGTGCCAGCAGCTCCTCGAGTCGCACAGATACGCAGTATTTT. The entire variable domain, with the rest obtained from reference TRBV5-4 and TRBJ2-3, is as follows: ETGVTQSPTHLIKTRGQQVTLRCSSQSGHNTVSWYQQALGQGPQFIFQYYREEENGRGNFPPRFSGLQFPNYSSELNVNALELDDSALYLCASSSSSRTDTQYFGPGTRLTVL.

This rearrangement joins TRBV7-9 to TRBJ2-5, with 11 bases matching TRBD2. The CDR3 contains 17 residues. CDR1 and CDR2 (germline): SEHNR, FQNEAQ (reference sequence). V was pared by 4 bases and J by 4 bases, with 11 bases of the junction left unmatched. DNA for the CDR3: TGTGCCAGCAGCTCGGCACTTAGCGGGGGGGCCATAGAGACCCAGTACTTC. It encodes CASSSALSGGAIETQYF.

V is TRBV27 and J is TRBJ2-7, with D possibly matching TRBD1 (7 bases). The CDR3 runs to 18 residues. Germline V gives CDR1 MNHEY, CDR2 SMNVEV (reference sequence). Trimming removed 5 bases from V and 0 bases from J, with 23 bases in between. The CDR3 region is CASSILVSSGGPSYEQYF. DNA for the CDR3: TGTGCCAGCAGTATCCTCGTTTCCTCAGGGGGGCCCTCCTACGAGCAGTACTTC.

This clone was counted a few times. This rearrangement joins TRBV6-6 to TRBJ2-7; 9 nucleotides align to TRBD2. In germline, CDR1 is MNHNY, CDR2 SVGAGI (reference sequence). The V gene end was trimmed by 0 bases and the J gene end by 5 bases; junction bases not matched to a gene: 2. The CDR3 has 14 residues. CDR3 loop: CASSYSAGGDEQYF. CDR3 bases: TGTGCCAGCAGTTACTCGGCGGGGGGGGACGAGCAGTACTTC.

This chain uses TRBV19 with TRBJ1-5; 10 bases are shared with TRBD1. Germline CDR1 is LNHDA and CDR2 is SQIVND (reference sequence). CDR3 length equals 19 residues. Trimming took 0 bases from V and 5 from J; bases not matched to a gene: 13. This chain's CDR3 is CASSIDRDRGELGDQPQHF. CDR3 DNA: TGTGCCAGTAGTATAGATCGGGACAGGGGAGAGTTGGGGGATCAGCCCCAGCATTTT.

Note on this clone: The same CDR3 can be traced to other DNA sequences in this sample. The V gene is TRBV4-1, the J gene TRBJ2-3; TRBD2 agrees at 10 bases. The CDR3 is 17 residues long. The V gene end was trimmed by 1 base and the J gene end by 3 bases; junction bases not matched to a gene: 7. Germline V CDR1 and CDR2: MGHRA, YSYEKL. The CDR3 nucleotides are TGCGCCAGCAGCCAAGCTCTAGCGGGGGCCAGGACAGATACGCAGTATTTT. This gives the protein CASSQALAGARTDTQYF.

V usage is TRBV5-5 and J usage is TRBJ1-4, with D tentatively TRBD1 (5 bases). This CDR3 has 15 residues. The germline V gene encodes CDR1 SGHKS and CDR2 YYEKEE (reference sequence). V lost 3 bases and J 3 bases, leaving 12 bases between the germline ends. CDR3 amino acids: CASSSTGGSNEKLFF. In nucleotides, the CDR3 is TGTGCCAGCAGCTCCACGGGGGGTTCTAATGAAAAACTGTTTTTT.

This clone was seen more than once but under ten times. The chain recombines TRBV6-6 with TRBJ1-1, with 7 nucleotides matching TRBD1. The ends lost 6 bases at V and 4 bases at J; junction bases unmatched: 5. The CDR3 totals 13 residues. Germline V lookup: CDR1 MNHNY, CDR2 SVGAGI (reference sequence). The CDR3 spells CASSQTGSTEAFF. The CDR3 bases are TGTGCCAGCAGCCAGACAGGGTCCACTGAAGCTTTCTTT.

The chain has TRBV18 and TRBJ2-1, with TRBD1 matching over 9 bases. V gave up 5 bases and J gave up 1 base; unmatched junction bases: 9. Germline loops: CDR1 KGHSH, CDR2 LQKENI. This CDR3 is 17 amino acids long. The CDR3 here is CASSFAGTGNSYNEQFF. The CDR3 nucleotides read TGTGCCAGCTCATTCGCCGGGACAGGGAATTCCTACAATGAGCAGTTCTTC.

The genes are TRBV10-2 and TRBJ1-2, with D perhaps matching TRBD1 (6 bases). Germline assignment: CDR1 WSHSY and CDR2 SAAADI. With 10 bases removed from V and 6 bases from J, the gap between germline ends came to 18 bases. The CDR3 runs 13 residues. For the CDR3, the DNA is TGCGCCATCCAACCCCGGGGGGCGGATGGCTACACCTTC. It is translated as CAIQPRGADGYTF.

J is TRBJ1-2 and V is TRBV28, with 9 nucleotides matching TRBD1. Trimming cost V 6 bases and J 8 bases; bases outside gene matches: 7. The CDR3 loop spans 13 amino acids. Per the germline V gene, CDR1 is MDHEN and CDR2 is SYDVKM. The CDR3 nucleotides are TGTGCCAGCAGACGGACAGGGGTTGGCGGCTACACCTTC. This translates into CASRRTGVGGYTF.

The V call is TRBV5-4, the J call TRBJ1-1; D may be TRBD1 (6 bases). CDR3 size: 16 residues. V gave up 4 bases and J gave up 0 bases, with 16 bases separating them. Germline-derived CDR1 and CDR2 are SGHNT and YYREEE (reference sequence). CDR3 coding DNA: TGTGCCAGCAGCCGAGGGGGGGCGCCCATGAACACTGAAGCTTTCTTT. This translates into CASSRGGAPMNTEAFF.

The rearrangement joins TRBV6-5 to TRBJ1-1, with TRBD1 identical over 10 bases. The CDR3 contains 14 residues. The V gene's germline CDR1 is MNHEY and CDR2 SVGAGI. V lost 6 bases, J lost 5 bases, and 6 bases stayed unmatched. The chain's CDR3 is CASSLGQGGTEAFF. The CDR3 DNA follows: TGTGCCAGCAGCTTAGGACAGGGGGGTACTGAAGCTTTCTTT.

The J gene is TRBJ1-1, the V gene TRBV5-6; D gene uncertain. V lost 2 bases and J 1 base, leaving 6 bases between the germline ends. CDR3 length: 13 residues. Germline CDR1 is SGHDT and CDR2 is YYEEEE. CDR3 loop: CASSFGRNTEAFF. The CDR3 bases are TGTGCCAGCAGCTTCGGGAGGAACACTGAAGCTTTCTTT.

This chain connects TRBV7-9 to TRBJ2-7, with D possibly matching TRBD2 (5 bases). V dropped 5 bases and J dropped 3 bases, with 8 bases sitting between them. There are 12 residues in the CDR3. Germline V gene data show CDR1 as SEHNR and CDR2 as FQNEAQ (reference sequence). The CDR3 nucleotides read TGTGCCAGCAGCCGGGATTTCTACGAGCAGTACTTC. It codes for CASSRDFYEQYF.

The genes are TRBV6-6 and TRBJ1-2; D is ambiguous. CDR3 length: 13 residues. The V end lost 6 bases, the J end lost 3 bases, and 11 bases lay between the germline ends. Germline V gives CDR1 MNHNY, CDR2 SVGAGI (reference sequence). This CDR3 reads CASSRGTDYGYTF. The CDR3 nucleotides are TGTGCCAGCAGCCGTGGAACAGACTATGGCTACACCTTC.

The rearrangement joins TRBV6-1 to TRBJ1-2; possibly TRBD1 for D (6 bases). The CDR3 consists of 13 residues. Trimming cost V 6 bases and J 2 bases, with 10 bases left between them. Germline CDR1 is MNHNS and CDR2 is SASEGT. DNA of the CDR3: TGTGCCAGCAGCGAAACAGGGAACTATGGCTACACCTTC. It encodes CASSETGNYGYTF.

The chain recombines TRBV7-6 with TRBJ2-7; weak D call: TRBD2 (5 bases). The CDR3 spans 14 residues. The V gene lost 4 bases and the J gene lost 2 bases, with 12 bases spanning the gap. Germline CDR1 is SGHVS and CDR2 is FNYEAQ. CDR3 nucleotides: TGTGCCAGCAGCTCTAGCCATGGGACCTACGAGCAGTACTTC. Translated: CASSSSHGTYEQYF.

This clone was seen once. The V and J genes are TRBV28 and TRBJ2-3; 8 nucleotides line up with TRBD1. CDR3 size: 16 residues. V was clipped by 3 bases and J by 1 base; unmatched bases: 6. The germline V gene encodes CDR1 MDHEN and CDR2 SYDVKM. The CDR3 coding sequence is TGTGCCAGCAGTTTTATCCAGGGGGCCCGCACAGATACGCAGTATTTT. Translated: CASSFIQGARTDTQYF.

This clone was observed once. This chain's CDR3 is CASSIYEGQGADEQYF. The CDR3 DNA is TGTGCCAGCAGCATCTACGAAGGACAGGGGGCGGACGAGCAGTACTTC. The genes are TRBV11-2 and TRBJ2-7, with 11 nucleotides matching TRBD1. After removal of 5 bases from V and 5 bases from J, the junction contained 11 bases not matched to a gene. The germline V gene encodes CDR1 SGHAT and CDR2 FQNNGV. The CDR3 consists of 16 residues.